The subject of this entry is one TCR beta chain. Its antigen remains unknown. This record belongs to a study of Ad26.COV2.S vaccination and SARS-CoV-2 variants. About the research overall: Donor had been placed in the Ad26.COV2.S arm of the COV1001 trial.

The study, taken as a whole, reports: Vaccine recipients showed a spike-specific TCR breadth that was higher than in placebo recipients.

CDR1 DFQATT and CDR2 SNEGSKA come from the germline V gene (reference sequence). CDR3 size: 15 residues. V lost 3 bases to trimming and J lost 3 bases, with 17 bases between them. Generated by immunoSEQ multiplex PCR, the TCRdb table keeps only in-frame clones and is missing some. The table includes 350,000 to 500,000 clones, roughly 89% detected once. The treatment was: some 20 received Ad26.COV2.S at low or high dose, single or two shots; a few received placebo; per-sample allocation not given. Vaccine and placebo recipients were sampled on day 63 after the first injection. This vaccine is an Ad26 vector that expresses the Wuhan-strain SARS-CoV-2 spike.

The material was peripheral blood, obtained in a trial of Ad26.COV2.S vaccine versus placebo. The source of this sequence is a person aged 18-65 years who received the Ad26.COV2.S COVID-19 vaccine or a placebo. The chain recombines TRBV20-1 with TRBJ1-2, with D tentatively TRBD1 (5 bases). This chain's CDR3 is CSASGGSRTYYGYTF. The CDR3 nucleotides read TGCAGTGCTAGTGGGGGGTCCCGGACTTACTATGGCTACACCTTC.